The table lists the clone carrying this T cell receptor (beta chain) with many counts. There are 15 residues in the CDR3. CDR1 DFQATT and CDR2 SNEGSKA come from the germline V gene (reference sequence). The junction had 17 bases not matched to a gene; V was cut back by 5 bases and J by 15 bases. Then a second PCR, running about 6 to 12 cycles, was carried out with a sample-barcoded 5' primer and a J-beta primer mix. TCRdb itself ran the 5' RACE reads through MiXCR, one entry per CDR3 protein. This table has roughly 1,100,000 distinct CDR3 sequences, roughly a quarter appearing once. The data were obtained in a study of blood T cells in healthy people across ages. This same sample was also part of a study on T cells of mothers and their children. That work contributes: Both sample barcodes and 2-4 random nucleotides came from the M1S primer of the second PCR.

The origin of this receptor is a girl aged 2 to 9 in good health. The rearrangement links TRBV20-1 to TRBJ2-1, with TRBD2 matching 12 bases. Sequencing was performed on blood. The CDR3 spells CSAPLPGLAGSRWFF. CDR3 nucleotides: TGCAGTGCTCCACTACCGGGACTAGCGGGTTCAAGGTGGTTCTTC.